These 21 T cell receptor beta chains were all obtained from the same sample, sequenced in a study of molecular identifiers for immune sequencing clone quantification. TCRdb analysed the PCR reads with MiXCR anew, one entry per CDR3 protein. The table lists roughly 10,000 distinct CDR3 sequences, around an eighth of them singletons, with approximately 1.5% in the top ten. What was sequenced was naive CD8+ T cells from blood, with Jurkat cell RNA spiked in. Subset meaning: FACS-sorted CD8+CD4-CCR7+CD45RA+ naive T cells. The receptor set was obtained from a human donor in good health. Some libraries in this study had Jurkat cell RNA spiked in.

This clonotype occurred a few times. A read error is possible here, since a much larger clone lies one base away. This sequence joins TRBV4-1 and TRBJ1-1, with no clear D. V lost 4 bases and J 8 bases, leaving 11 bases between the germline ends. This CDR3 is built from 12 residues. Germline values: CDR1 MGHRA, CDR2 YSYEKL. CDR3 amino acids: CASSPAGGEAFF. CDR3 DNA: TGCGCCAGCAGCCCAGCCGGTGGGGAAGCTTTCTTT.

Relative to its sample, this clonotype is medium-sized. The genes are TRBV6-5 and TRBJ2-7; a possible D gene is TRBD1 (6 bases). Germline V gene lookup returns CDR1 MNHEY and CDR2 SVGAGI. V dropped 7 bases and J dropped 6 bases, with 13 bases sitting between them. The CDR3 sequence is 12 residues long. The CDR3 protein is CASTTQGGEQYF. For the CDR3, the DNA is TGTGCCAGCACAACACAGGGCGGCGAGCAGTACTTC.

This clonotype is termed medium-sized. The rearrangement uses TRBV27 and TRBJ1-1; D call uncertain. CDR1 and CDR2 (germline): MNHEY, SMNVEV (reference sequence). The V end was cut by 10 bases, the J end by 5 bases, with 17 bases between. This CDR3 has 13 amino acids. CDR3 sequence reads: CAIRRAAGTEAFF. In nucleotides, the CDR3 is TGTGCCATTCGAAGGGCCGCCGGGACTGAAGCTTTCTTT.

This clonotype was seen at least ten times. V gene TRBV7-9 combines with J gene TRBJ1-5; D is perhaps TRBD1 (5 bases). The CDR3 runs to 13 residues. Germline assignment: CDR1 SEHNR and CDR2 FQNEAQ (reference sequence). The V end was cut by 5 bases, the J end by 5 bases, with 10 bases between. The DNA of the CDR3 is TGTGCCAGCAGCGCCGACAGCTATCAGCCCCAGCATTTT. Protein product: CASSADSYQPQHF.

In this sample, this clonotype is medium-sized. The rearrangement uses TRBV3-1 and TRBJ2-5; D ambiguous. V was trimmed by 0 bases and J by 2 bases, leaving 10 bases between them. The CDR3 extends over 15 amino acids. The germline V gene encodes CDR1 LGHDT and CDR2 YNNKEL (reference sequence). The CDR3 loop is CASSQDTTIQETQYF. CDR3 bases: TGTGCCAGCAGCCAAGATACAACGATTCAAGAGACCCAGTACTTC.

Sample share makes this clonotype medium-sized. The gene calls are TRBV5-4 and TRBJ2-3; D is possibly TRBD2 (5 bases). The V end was cut by 0 bases, the J end by 4 bases, with 9 bases between. The CDR3 totals 14 residues. Germline CDR1 reads SGHNT; CDR2 reads YYREEE (reference sequence). The CDR3 DNA reads as TGTGCCAGCAGCTTGGGGTTAGCGCCAGATACGCAGTATTTT. Translating it yields CASSLGLAPDTQYF.

This clonotype came up many times. The CDR3 sequence is CASSLWTETYEQYF. CDR3 nucleotides: TGTGCCAGCAGCCTATGGACAGAAACCTACGAGCAGTACTTC. This sequence joins TRBV12-3 or TRBV12-4 and TRBJ2-7; perhaps TRBD1 as D (6 bases). The CDR3 is 14 residues long. Trimming left V 6 bases short and J 2 bases short, with 14 bases between.

This clonotype showed up many times. The chain has TRBV5-4 and TRBJ1-1; D is ambiguous. The ends were cut back, 0 bases at V and 8 bases at J, with 5 bases in the middle. CDR3 length: 11 amino acids. Looked up from germline, CDR1 is SGHNT and CDR2 is YYREEE (reference sequence). CDR3 coding DNA: TGTGCCAGCAGCTTGGGCCGAGAAGCTTTCTTT. Residues: CASSLGREAFF.

By proportion, this clonotype is medium-sized. The J gene is TRBJ2-3, the V gene TRBV29-1; D may correspond to TRBD1 or TRBD2 (5 bases each). Germline V gene sequence: CDR1 SQVTM, CDR2 ANQGSEA. Trimming removed 8 bases from V and 3 bases from J, with 15 bases in between. The CDR3 extends over 13 amino acids. The CDR3, as DNA: TGCAGCTTAGAGGGGCAGGGTACAGATACGCAGTATTTT. Encoded protein: CSLEGQGTDTQYF.

This clonotype was observed many times. V is TRBV6-5 and J is TRBJ2-4; D gene ambiguous. With 3 bases removed from V and 0 bases from J, the gap between germline ends came to 12 bases. The CDR3 runs 16 residues. The germline gives CDR1 MNHEY, CDR2 SVGAGI. This chain's CDR3 is CASSYDGSVAKNIQYF. The CDR3 region has the DNA TGTGCCAGCAGTTATGATGGCAGCGTAGCCAAAAACATTCAGTACTTC.

This clonotype is categorized as medium-sized. The genes are TRBV19 and TRBJ2-3; D is undetermined. V lost 4 bases and J lost 6, with 11 bases in between. Per the germline V gene, CDR1 is LNHDA and CDR2 is SQIVND (reference sequence). The CDR3 is 13 residues long. The chain's CDR3 is CASSRRLRDTQYF. The CDR3, as DNA: TGTGCCAGTAGTAGAAGACTCCGGGATACGCAGTATTTT.

This clonotype rates as medium-sized. The chain has TRBV7-9 and TRBJ2-5; D remains ambiguous. The CDR3 totals 13 residues. Trimming removed 4 bases from V and 1 base from J, with 7 bases in between. The germline V gene has CDR1 SEHNR and CDR2 FQNEAQ (reference sequence). The CDR3: CASSSAAQETQYF. The CDR3 nucleotides are TGTGCCAGCAGCTCGGCAGCCCAAGAGACCCAGTACTTC.

Note on this clonotype: Since a much larger clone is just one base distant, this may be a read error. CDR3 in amino acids: CTSSLDDWGEQYF. Written as DNA, the CDR3 is TGTACAAGCAGCTTAGATGACTGGGGTGAACAGTACTTC. This rearrangement joins TRBV7-1 to TRBJ2-7; D remains unclear. TRBV7-1 is sorted into the ORF group, with uncertain function. The CDR3 is 13 residues long.

This clonotype is labeled medium-sized. The chain has TRBV28 and TRBJ2-7; D call uncertain. The CDR3 totals 12 residues. Germline V gene data show CDR1 as MDHEN and CDR2 as SYDVKM. The V end was cut by 2 bases, the J end by 4 bases, with 6 bases between. DNA for the CDR3: TGTGCCAGCAGTTTACCCGGATACGAGCAGTACTTC. This gives the protein CASSLPGYEQYF.

This clonotype is medium-sized by share. The chain links TRBV19 to TRBJ2-7; D might be TRBD1 (6 bases). V lost 5 bases to trimming and J lost 7 bases, with 15 bases between them. Looked up from germline, CDR1 is LNHDA and CDR2 is SQIVND (reference sequence). This CDR3 region has 13 residues. The CDR3 coding sequence is TGTGCCAGTAGTTTCACAGGGACGGGAGAGCAGTACTTC. Residues: CASSFTGTGEQYF. The full variable domain, completed using reference TRBV19 and TRBJ2-7, is DGGITQSPKYLFRKEGQNVTLSCEQNLNHDAMYWYRQDPGQGLRLIYYSQIVNDFQKGDIAEGYSVSREKKESFPLTVTSAQKNPTAFYLCASSFTGTGEQYFGPGTRLTVT.

By sample share, this clonotype is medium-sized. V and J are TRBV4-3 and TRBJ2-3; D not certain. Trimming removed 0 bases from V and 4 bases from J, with 5 bases in between. Germline loops: CDR1 LGHNA, CDR2 YSLEER. This CDR3 has 13 residues. As DNA, the CDR3 is TGCGCCAGCAGCCAAGATTGGTCAGATACGCAGTATTTT. Translated: CASSQDWSDTQYF.

Details on this clonotype: Possible read error: a much larger clone is one base away. The V gene is TRBV11-2, the J gene TRBJ2-7; 10 nucleotides align to TRBD2. J was trimmed by 5 bases and V by 8 bases; bases with no gene match: 6. The CDR3 has 13 residues. Germline CDR1 reads SGHAT; CDR2 reads FQNNGV. The CDR3 DNA is TGTGCCAGCCGAGCGGGAGGGGTCCACGAGCAGTACTTC. Translated, it gives CASRAGGVHEQYF.

The rearrangement uses TRBV4-3 and TRBJ2-7, with 12 bases identical to TRBD2. From germline, CDR1 is LGHNA and CDR2 YSLEER. The ends lost 0 bases at V and 4 bases at J; junction bases unmatched: 4. The length of the CDR3 is 16 residues. CDR3 in amino acids: CASSQDRTSGNYEQYF. The CDR3 nucleotides read TGCGCCAGCAGCCAAGATCGGACTAGCGGGAATTACGAGCAGTACTTC.

This clonotype is medium-sized. CDR3 in DNA: TGCGCCAGCAGCCAAGGGACTAGCGGGAGTACAGATACGCAGTATTTT. Its translation: CASSQGTSGSTDTQYF. The V gene is TRBV4-3, the J gene TRBJ2-3, with 13 bases that match TRBD2. The V gene's germline CDR1 is LGHNA and CDR2 YSLEER. The CDR3 sequence is 16 residues long. V trimming: 1 base; J trimming: 3 bases; junction bases outside the gene matches: 1.

This clonotype is termed medium-sized. The chain has TRBV28 and TRBJ2-7; 10 nucleotides agree with TRBD1. V dropped 6 bases and J dropped 2; count of bases not matched to a gene: 4. CDR3 length: 14 residues. CDR1 is MDHEN and CDR2 is SYDVKM in the germline V gene. CDR3 loop: CASRPGTGAYEQYF. The DNA of the CDR3 is TGTGCCAGCAGACCCGGGACAGGGGCCTACGAGCAGTACTTC.

This clonotype was recorded many times. CDR3 sequence reads: CATSARTLYNEQFF. As DNA, the CDR3 is TGTGCCACCAGCGCCCGGACACTTTACAATGAGCAGTTCTTC. This chain joins TRBV15 and TRBJ2-1, with D possibly matching TRBD1 (5 bases). CDR3 length: 14 residues. CDR1 LNHNV and CDR2 YYDKDF come from the germline V gene (reference sequence). Trimming pared 5 bases from V and 4 bases from J, leaving 12 bases between. Looking up the rest from reference TRBV15 and TRBJ2-1 gives the full variable domain: DAMVIQNPRYQVTQFGKPVTLSCSQTLNHNVMYWYQQKSSQAPKLLFHYYDKDFNNEADTPDNFQSRRPNTSFCFLDIRSPGLGDTAMYLCATSARTLYNEQFFGPGTRLTVL.